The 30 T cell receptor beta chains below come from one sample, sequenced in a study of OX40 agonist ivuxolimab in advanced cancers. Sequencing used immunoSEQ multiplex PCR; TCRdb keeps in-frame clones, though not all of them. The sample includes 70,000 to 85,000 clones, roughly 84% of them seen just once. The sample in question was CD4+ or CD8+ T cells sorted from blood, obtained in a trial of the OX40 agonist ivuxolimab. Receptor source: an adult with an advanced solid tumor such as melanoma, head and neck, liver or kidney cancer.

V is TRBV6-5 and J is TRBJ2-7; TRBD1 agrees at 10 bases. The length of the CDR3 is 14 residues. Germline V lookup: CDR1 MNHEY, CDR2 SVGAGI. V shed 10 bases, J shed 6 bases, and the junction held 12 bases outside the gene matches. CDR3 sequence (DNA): TGTGCCACCCACCCGGGACAGGGGAATCGCGAGCAGTACTTC. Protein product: CATHPGQGNREQYF.

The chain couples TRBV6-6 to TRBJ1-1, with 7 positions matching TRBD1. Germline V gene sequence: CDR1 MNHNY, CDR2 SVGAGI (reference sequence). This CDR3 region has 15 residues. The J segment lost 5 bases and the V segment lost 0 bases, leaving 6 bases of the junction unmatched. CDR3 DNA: TGTGCCAGCAGTTACTCTCCAGGGGGTGGGACTGAAGCTTTCTTT. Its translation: CASSYSPGGGTEAFF.

DNA for the CDR3: TGTGCCAGTACGAGCGGGGGGGCCGGGGGAGAGACCCAGTACTTC. This gives the protein CASTSGGAGGETQYF. The chain combines TRBV6-1 with TRBJ2-5; 10 bases line up with TRBD2. The length of the CDR3 is 15 residues. Germline-derived CDR1 and CDR2 are MNHNS and SASEGT. V shed 9 bases and J 4 bases; nucleotides not matched to a gene: 11.

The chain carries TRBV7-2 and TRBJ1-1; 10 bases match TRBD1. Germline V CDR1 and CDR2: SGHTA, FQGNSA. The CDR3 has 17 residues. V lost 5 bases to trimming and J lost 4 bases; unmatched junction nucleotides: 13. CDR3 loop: CASSGPGQGTPGTEAFF. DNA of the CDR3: TGTGCCAGCAGCGGGCCGGGACAGGGGACTCCGGGCACTGAAGCTTTCTTT.

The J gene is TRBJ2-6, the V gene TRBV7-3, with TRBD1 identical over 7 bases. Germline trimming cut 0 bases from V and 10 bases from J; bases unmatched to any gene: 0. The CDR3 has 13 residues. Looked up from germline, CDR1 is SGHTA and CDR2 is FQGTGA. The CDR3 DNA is TGTGCCAGCAGCTTAACGACAGGGAACGTCCTGACTTTC. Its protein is CASSLTTGNVLTF.

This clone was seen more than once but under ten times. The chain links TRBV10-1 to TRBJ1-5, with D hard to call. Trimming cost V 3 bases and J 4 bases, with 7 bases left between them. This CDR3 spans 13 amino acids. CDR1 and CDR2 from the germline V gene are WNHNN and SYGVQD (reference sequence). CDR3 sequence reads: CASSEAGNQPQHF. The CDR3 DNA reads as TGCGCCAGCAGTGAAGCGGGAAATCAGCCCCAGCATTTT.

In nucleotides, the CDR3 is TGTGCCAGCAGCTTGAAATTGGTGGAAGCTTTCTTT. Translated: CASSLKLVEAFF. The chain joins TRBV5-8 to TRBJ1-1; no clear D. Looked up from germline, CDR1 is SGHTS and CDR2 is YDEGEE. The CDR3 loop spans 12 amino acids. Trimming removed 1 base from V and 8 bases from J, with 9 bases in between.

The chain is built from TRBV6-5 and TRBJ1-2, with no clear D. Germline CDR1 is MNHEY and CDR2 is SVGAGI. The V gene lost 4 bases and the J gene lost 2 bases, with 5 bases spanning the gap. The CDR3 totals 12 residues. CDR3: CASSSPNYGYTF. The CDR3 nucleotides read TGTGCCAGCAGTTCCCCAAACTATGGCTACACCTTC.

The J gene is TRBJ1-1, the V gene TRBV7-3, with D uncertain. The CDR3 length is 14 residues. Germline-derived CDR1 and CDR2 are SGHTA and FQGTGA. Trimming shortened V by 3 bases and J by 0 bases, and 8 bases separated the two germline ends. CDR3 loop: CASSLAGLNTEAFF. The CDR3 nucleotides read TGTGCCAGCAGCTTGGCGGGCTTGAACACTGAAGCTTTCTTT.

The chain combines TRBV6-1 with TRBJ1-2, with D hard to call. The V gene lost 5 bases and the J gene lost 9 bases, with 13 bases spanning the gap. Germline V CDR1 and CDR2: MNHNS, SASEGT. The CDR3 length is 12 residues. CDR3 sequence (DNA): TGTGCCAGCAGTCTAAGTGATTTTAGCTACACCTTC. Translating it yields CASSLSDFSYTF.

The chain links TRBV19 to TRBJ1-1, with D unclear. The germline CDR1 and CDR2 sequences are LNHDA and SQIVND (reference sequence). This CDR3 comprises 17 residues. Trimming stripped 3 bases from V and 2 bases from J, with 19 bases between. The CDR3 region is CASSMLYGRQRNTEAFF. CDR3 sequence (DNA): TGTGCCAGTAGTATGTTGTATGGGAGGCAGCGAAACACTGAAGCTTTCTTT.

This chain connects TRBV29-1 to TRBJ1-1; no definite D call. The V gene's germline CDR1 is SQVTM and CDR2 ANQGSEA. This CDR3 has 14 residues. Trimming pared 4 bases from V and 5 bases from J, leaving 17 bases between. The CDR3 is CSVARNLRGTEAFF. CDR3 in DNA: TGCAGCGTTGCCCGAAATCTAAGAGGGACTGAAGCTTTCTTT.

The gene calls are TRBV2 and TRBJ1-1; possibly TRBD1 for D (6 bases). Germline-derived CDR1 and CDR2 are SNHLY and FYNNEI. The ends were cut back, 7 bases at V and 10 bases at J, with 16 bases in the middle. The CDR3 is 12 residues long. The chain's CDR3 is CASTPGGGVAFF. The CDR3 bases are TGTGCCAGCACTCCCGGCGGGGGCGTAGCTTTCTTT.

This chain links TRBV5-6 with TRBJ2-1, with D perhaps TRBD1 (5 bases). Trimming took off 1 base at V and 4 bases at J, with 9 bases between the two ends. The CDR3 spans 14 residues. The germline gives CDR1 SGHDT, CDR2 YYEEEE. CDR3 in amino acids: CASSLKGLYNEQFF. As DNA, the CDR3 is TGTGCCAGCAGCTTGAAGGGGTTATACAATGAGCAGTTCTTC.

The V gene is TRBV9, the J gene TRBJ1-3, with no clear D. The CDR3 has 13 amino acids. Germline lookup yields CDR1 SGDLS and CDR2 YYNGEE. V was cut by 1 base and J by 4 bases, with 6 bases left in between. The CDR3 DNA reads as TGTGCCAGCAGCGTAAGCGAGGGAAACACCATATATTTT. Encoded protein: CASSVSEGNTIYF.

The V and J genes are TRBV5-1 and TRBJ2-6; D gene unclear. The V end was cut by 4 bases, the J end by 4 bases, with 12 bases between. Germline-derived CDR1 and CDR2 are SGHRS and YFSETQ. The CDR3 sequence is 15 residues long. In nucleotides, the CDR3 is TGCGCCAGCAGCCCGGTGTTTTCCGGGGCCAACGTCCTGACTTTC. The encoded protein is CASSPVFSGANVLTF.

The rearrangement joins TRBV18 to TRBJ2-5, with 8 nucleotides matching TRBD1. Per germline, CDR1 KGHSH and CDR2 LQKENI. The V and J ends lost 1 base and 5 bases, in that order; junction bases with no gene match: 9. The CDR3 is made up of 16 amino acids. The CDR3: CASSPLGQGAMETQYF. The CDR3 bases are TGTGCCAGCTCACCACTAGGTCAGGGGGCGATGGAGACCCAGTACTTC. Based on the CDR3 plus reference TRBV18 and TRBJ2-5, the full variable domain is NAGVMQNPRHLVRRRGQEARLRCSPMKGHSHVYWYRQLPEEGLKFMVYLQKENIIDESGMPKERFSAEFPKEGPSILRIQQVVRGDSAAYFCASSPLGQGAMETQYFGPGTRLLVL.

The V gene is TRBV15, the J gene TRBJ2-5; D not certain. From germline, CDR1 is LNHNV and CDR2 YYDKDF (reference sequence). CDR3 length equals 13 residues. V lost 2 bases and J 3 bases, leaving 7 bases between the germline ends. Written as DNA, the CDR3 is TGTGCCACCAGCAGAAATGGTGAAGAGACCCAGTACTTC. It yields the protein CATSRNGEETQYF.

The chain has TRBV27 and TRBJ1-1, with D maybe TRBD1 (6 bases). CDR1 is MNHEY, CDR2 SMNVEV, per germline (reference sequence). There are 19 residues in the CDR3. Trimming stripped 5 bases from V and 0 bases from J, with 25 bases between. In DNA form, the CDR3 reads TGTGCCAGCAGTCGGGGGGGCGGGGGGCCCCGCCTCCTGAACACTGAAGCTTTCTTT. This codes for CASSRGGGGPRLLNTEAFF.

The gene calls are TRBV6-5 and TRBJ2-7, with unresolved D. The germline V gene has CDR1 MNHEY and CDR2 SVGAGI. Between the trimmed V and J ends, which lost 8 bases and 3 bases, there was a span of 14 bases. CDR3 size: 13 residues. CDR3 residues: CASGESEFYEQYF. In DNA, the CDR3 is TGTGCCAGCGGCGAGAGCGAGTTCTACGAGCAGTACTTC.

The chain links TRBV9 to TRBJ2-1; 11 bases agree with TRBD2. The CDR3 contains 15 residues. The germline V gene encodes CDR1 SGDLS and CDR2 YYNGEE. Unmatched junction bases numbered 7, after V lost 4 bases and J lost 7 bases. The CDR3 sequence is CASSFPSGGPNEQFF. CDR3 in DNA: TGTGCCAGCAGCTTCCCTAGCGGGGGGCCTAATGAGCAGTTCTTC.

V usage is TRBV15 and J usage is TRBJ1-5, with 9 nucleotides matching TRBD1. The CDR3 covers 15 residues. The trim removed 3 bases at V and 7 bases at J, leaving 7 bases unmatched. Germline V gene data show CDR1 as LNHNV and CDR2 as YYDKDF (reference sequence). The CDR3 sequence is CATSRRTGVRQPQHF. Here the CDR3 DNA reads TGTGCCACCAGCAGGAGGACAGGGGTGAGGCAGCCCCAGCATTTT.

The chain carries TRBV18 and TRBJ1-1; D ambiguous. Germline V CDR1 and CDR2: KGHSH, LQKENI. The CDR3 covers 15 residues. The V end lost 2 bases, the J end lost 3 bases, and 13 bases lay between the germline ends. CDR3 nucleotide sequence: TGTGCCAGCTCACCAGATCGCAGGAGTTACACTGAAGCTTTCTTT. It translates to CASSPDRRSYTEAFF.

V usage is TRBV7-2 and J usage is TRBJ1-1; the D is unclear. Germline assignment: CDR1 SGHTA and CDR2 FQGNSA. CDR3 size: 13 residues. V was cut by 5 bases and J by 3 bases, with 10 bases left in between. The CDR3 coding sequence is TGTGCCAGCAGCGCCGCCACCTACACTGAAGCTTTCTTT. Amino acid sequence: CASSAATYTEAFF. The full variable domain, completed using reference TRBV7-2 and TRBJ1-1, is GAGVSQSPSNKVTEKGKDVELRCDPISGHTALYWYRQSLGQGLEFLIYFQGNSAPDKSGLPSDRFSAERTGGSVSTLTIQRTQQEDSAVYLCASSAATYTEAFFGQGTRLTVV.

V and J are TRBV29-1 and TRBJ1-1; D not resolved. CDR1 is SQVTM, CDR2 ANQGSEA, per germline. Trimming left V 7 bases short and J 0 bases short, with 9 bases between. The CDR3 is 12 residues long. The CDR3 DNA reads TGCAGCGGAGGCCTGATGAACACTGAAGCTTTCTTT. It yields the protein CSGGLMNTEAFF.

The CDR3 is CASSLGQVHEQYF. CDR3 sequence (DNA): TGTGCCAGCAGCCTTGGACAGGTCCACGAGCAGTACTTC. This chain joins TRBV5-6 and TRBJ2-7; 7 bases line up with TRBD1. The germline gives CDR1 SGHDT, CDR2 YYEEEE. The CDR3 consists of 13 residues. V shed 4 bases, J shed 5 bases, and the junction held 6 bases outside the gene matches. The entire variable domain, with the rest obtained from reference TRBV5-6 and TRBJ2-7, is as follows: DAGVTQSPTHLIKTRGQQVTLRCSPKSGHDTVSWYQQALGQGPQFIFQYYEEEERQRGNFPDRFSGHQFPNYSSELNVNALLLGDSALYLCASSLGQVHEQYFGPGTRLTVT.

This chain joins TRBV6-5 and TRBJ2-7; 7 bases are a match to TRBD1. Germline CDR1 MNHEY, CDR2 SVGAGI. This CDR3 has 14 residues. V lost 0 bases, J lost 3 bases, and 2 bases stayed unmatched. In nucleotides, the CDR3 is TGTGCCAGCAGTTACTCGTACAGGGGCTACGAGCAGTACTTC. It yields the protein CASSYSYRGYEQYF.

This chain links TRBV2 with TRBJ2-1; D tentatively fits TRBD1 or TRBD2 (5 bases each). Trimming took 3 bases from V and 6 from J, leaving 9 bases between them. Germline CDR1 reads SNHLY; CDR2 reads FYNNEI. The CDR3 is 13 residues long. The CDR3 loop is CASSEGVGNEQFF. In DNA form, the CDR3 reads TGTGCCAGCAGTGAGGGGGTAGGCAATGAGCAGTTCTTC.

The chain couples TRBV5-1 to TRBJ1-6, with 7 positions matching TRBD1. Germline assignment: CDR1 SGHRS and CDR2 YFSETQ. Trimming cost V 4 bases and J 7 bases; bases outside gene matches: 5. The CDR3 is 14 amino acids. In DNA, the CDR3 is TGCGCCAGCAGCCTACGAGGGGGCAATTCACCCCTCCACTTT. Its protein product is CASSLRGGNSPLHF.

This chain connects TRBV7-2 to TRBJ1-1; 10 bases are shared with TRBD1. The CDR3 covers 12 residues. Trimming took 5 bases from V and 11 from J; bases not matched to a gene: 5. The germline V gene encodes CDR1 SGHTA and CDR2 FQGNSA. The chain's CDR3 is CASSRDRGFAFF. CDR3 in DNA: TGTGCCAGCAGCCGGGACAGGGGTTTTGCTTTCTTT.